This is a list of T cell receptor beta chains from one sample in a study of T cells in Graves' hyperthyroidism and ophthalmopathy. MiXCR, applied by TCRdb to the multiplex PCR reads, yields one record per CDR3 protein. Among a few hundred thousand distinct CDR3 sequences listed, around 15% were seen once. Sample: blood. The receptors derive from a woman aged 25 to 39 with Graves' ophthalmopathy. The CDR3 runs from the conserved cysteine through the conserved F or W. The order of the fields is V gene, CDR3 protein.

TRBV29-1 | CSVEVLLPYGYTF
TRBV5-4 | CASSSDGQSYEQYF
TRBV7-3 | CASSRSGTGFGAGYTF
TRBV11-3 | CASSTGGVADTQYF
TRBV30 | CAWSVLRPSVGFPSYEQYF
TRBV9 | CASSVVGYPGELFF
TRBV6-5 | CASSYQAGTDQETQYF
TRBV6-4 | CASSEGTGSQETQYF
TRBV12-3/TRBV12-4 | CASSLGSQETQYF
TRBV7-2 | CASRSHGGGTGELFF
TRBV4-2 | CASSHQTAAGGFYEQYF
TRBV7-2 | CASSLMGGQETQYF
TRBV2 | CASSATPPEPNEKLFF
TRBV4-1 | CASSQEGKKGPLNEQYF
TRBV9 | CASSVGQGSEQYF
TRBV10-3 | CAIRPGLVAYNEQFF
TRBV2 | CASRTDGSSYNSPLHF
TRBV11-2 | CASSTWEDTGNEQFF
TRBV28 | CASSFGQEGTQYF
TRBV18 | CASSLSYSLNEQFF
TRBV7-2 | CASSIAGGFLSEQFF
TRBV5-4 | CASSLANLAAGGYYNEQFF
TRBV2 | CASGREMVGELFF
TRBV7-8 | CASSLLQGSEKLFF
TRBV15 | CATSRDQYFGEPQHF
TRBV27 | CASGPLAATPYEQYF
TRBV30 | CAWSSSGRNEQYF
TRBV7-9 | CASSPEGTYTEAFF
TRBV24-1 | CATSDRLAGVDNEQFF
TRBV29-1 | CSVAEGRETEAFF
TRBV7-9 | CASSPRTGTTDTQYF
TRBV12-3/TRBV12-4 | CATQGQGSYEQYF
TRBV7-2 | CASSFWGALGEKLFF